This section outlines one T cell receptor (beta chain) sequence together with its context. Its antigen remains undetermined. It has no much larger one-base neighbor in the sample; base qualities were not kept. TCRbeta CDR3 regions were amplified from genomic DNA using the immunoSEQ Assay, a bias-controlled multiplex PCR. In the original analysis: The number of nucleated cells in each sample was estimated from the amplification of reference gene primers within the assay. To quantify the absolute abundance of each unique TCRbeta CDR3 rearrangement, sequence reads were collapsed and filtered. For each sample, productive Simpson clonality was calculated as the square root of Simpson's diversity index across productive rearrangements. TCRdb provides this immuneACCESS table in a form limited to in-frame rearrangements. Some clones are lacking; in checked studies, under half of them reflect an unresolved V gene, and why the rest are absent is not known. From that table come the V and J calls and clone size; the DNA was used to work out D and trimming. The sample includes roughly 330,000 clones, with 86% observed a single time. Around 1.6% of the sample lies in the top ten.

This record belongs to a study of blood T cell repertoires in COVID-19 (TCRdb year 2020). Context from the whole study: Samples from collaborators originated in the United States, Italy and Spain and spanned both the acute and convalescent phases of COVID-19. Where available, HLA class I and class II types were taken from metadata supplied by the sample provider and were not determined by assay-based typing. The material from the prospective study consisted of cDNA or gDNA derived from T cells, B-cell-depleted T cells, or PBMCs. The repertoires were released in a freely available public database intended as a resource for research on the immune response to SARS-CoV-2. Samples were obtained from the ongoing ImmuneRACE study (first 160 participants) and from some 1,200 subjects provided by 6 global collaborators. Deeply sampled blood TCRbeta repertoires from subjects exposed to, actively infected with, or recovered from COVID-19 were included in the dataset. A de-identified subject ID, COVID-19 status, age in years and sex were almost always included in the sample metadata. Overall study results and their limits: Clinical and demographic metadata were provided uncurated, with the amount varying by source and participant.

Collaborating institutions collected whole blood in K2EDTA tubes following their own protocols. For TCRbeta analysis, collaborators shipped samples in one of three forms: frozen whole blood, isolated PBMCs, or DNA extracted from either of those sample types. The CDR3 sequence holds 11 residues, the cysteine and phenylalanine included. Just CDR3 DNA is preserved here, 33 bases in frame from base 1. Germline trimming: 4 bases from V, 16 bases from J; junction bases outside gene matches: 4. The germline V gene specifies SGHTA as CDR1 and FQGTGA as CDR2. The clonotype was recovered from a woman in her forties or fifties with acute or convalescent COVID-19. The sequence joins TRBV7-3 to TRBJ2-1; a stretch of 10 junction bases matches TRBD1. The sequenced sample was peripheral blood. Here the CDR3 is given as CASSSGTGVFF. The nucleotide sequence is given as TGTGCCAGCAGCTCCGGGACAGGGGTTTTCTTC.